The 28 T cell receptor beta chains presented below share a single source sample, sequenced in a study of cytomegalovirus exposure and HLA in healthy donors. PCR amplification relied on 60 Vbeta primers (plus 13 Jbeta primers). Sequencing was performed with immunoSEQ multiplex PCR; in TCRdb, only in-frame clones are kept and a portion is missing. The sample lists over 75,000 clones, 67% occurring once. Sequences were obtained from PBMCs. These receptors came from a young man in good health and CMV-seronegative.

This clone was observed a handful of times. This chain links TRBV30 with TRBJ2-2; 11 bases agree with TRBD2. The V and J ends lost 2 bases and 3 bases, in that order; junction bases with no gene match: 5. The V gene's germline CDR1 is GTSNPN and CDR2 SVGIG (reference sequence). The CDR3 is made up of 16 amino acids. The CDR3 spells CAWSPLSGGDTGELFF. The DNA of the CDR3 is TGTGCCTGGAGTCCTCTTAGCGGGGGGGACACCGGGGAGCTGTTTTTT.

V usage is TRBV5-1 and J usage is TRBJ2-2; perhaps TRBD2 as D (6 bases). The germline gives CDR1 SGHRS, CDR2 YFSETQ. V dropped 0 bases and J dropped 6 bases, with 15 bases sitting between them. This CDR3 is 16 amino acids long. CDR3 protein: CASSLGEAAFPGELFF. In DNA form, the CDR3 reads TGCGCCAGCAGCTTGGGGGAGGCGGCGTTCCCCGGGGAGCTGTTTTTT.

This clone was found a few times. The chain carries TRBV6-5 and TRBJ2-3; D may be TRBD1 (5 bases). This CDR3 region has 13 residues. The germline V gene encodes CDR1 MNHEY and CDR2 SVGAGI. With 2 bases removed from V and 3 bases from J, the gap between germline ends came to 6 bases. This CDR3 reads CASSYKGTDTQYF. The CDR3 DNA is TGTGCCAGCAGTTACAAGGGGACAGATACGCAGTATTTT.

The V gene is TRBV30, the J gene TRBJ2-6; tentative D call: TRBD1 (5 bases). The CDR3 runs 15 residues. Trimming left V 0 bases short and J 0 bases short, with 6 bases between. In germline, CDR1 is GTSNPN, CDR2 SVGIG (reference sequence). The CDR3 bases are TGTGCCTGGAGTGTAGGGGACTCTGGGGCCAACGTCCTGACTTTC. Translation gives CAWSVGDSGANVLTF.

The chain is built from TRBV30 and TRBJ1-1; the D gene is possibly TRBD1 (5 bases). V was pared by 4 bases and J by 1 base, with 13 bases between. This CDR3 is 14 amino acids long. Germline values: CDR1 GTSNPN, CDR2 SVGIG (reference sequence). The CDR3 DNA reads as TGTGCCTGGAAATTAGACAGAGGGAACACTGAAGCTTTCTTT. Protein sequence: CAWKLDRGNTEAFF.

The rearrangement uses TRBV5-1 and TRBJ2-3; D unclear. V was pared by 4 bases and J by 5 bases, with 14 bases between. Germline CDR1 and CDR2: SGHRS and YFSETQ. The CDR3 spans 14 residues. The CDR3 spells CASSIAPPGDTQYF. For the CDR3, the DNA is TGCGCCAGCAGCATTGCCCCTCCCGGAGATACGCAGTATTTT.

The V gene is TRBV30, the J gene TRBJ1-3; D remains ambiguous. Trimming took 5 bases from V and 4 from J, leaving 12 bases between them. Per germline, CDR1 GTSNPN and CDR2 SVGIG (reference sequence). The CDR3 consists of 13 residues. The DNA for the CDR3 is TGTGCCTGGGCCGCCGGGTCCGGAAACACCATATATTTT. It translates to CAWAAGSGNTIYF.

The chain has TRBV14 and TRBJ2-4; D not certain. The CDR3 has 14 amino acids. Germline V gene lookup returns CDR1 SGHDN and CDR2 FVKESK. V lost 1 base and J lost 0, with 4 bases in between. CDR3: CASSQARAKNIQYF. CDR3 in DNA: TGTGCCAGCAGCCAAGCTAGAGCCAAAAACATTCAGTACTTC.

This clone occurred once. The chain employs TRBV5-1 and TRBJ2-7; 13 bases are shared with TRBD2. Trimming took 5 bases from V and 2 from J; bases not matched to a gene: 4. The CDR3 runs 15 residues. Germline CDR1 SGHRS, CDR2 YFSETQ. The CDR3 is CASRAGLAGTYEQYF. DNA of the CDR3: TGCGCCAGCAGGGCGGGACTAGCGGGGACCTACGAGCAGTACTTC.

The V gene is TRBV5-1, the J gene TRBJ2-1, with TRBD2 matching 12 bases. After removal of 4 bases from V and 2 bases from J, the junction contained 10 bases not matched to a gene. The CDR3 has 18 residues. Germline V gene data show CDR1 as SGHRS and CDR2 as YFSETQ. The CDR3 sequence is CASSVLAGGEFAYNEQFF. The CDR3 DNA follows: TGCGCCAGCAGCGTACTAGCGGGAGGAGAATTTGCCTACAATGAGCAGTTCTTC.

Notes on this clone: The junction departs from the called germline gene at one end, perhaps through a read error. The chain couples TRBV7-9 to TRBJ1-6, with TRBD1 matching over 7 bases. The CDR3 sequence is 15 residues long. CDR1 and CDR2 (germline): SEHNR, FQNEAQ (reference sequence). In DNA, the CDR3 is TGTTCCAGCAGCTCCTCGACAGGGTTGAGTTCACCCCTCCACTTT. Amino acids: CSSSSSTGLSSPLHF. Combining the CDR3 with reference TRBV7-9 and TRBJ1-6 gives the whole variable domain DTGVSQNPRHKITKRGQNVTFRCDPISEHNRLYWYRQTLGQGPEFLTYFQNEAQLEKSRLLSDRFSAERPKGSFSTLEIQRTEQGDSAMYLCSSSSSTGLSSPLHFGNGTRLTVT.

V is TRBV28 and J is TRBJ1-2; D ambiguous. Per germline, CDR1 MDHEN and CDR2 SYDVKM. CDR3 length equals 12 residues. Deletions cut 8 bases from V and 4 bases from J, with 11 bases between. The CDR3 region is CASQELLYGYTF. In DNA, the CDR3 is TGTGCCAGCCAAGAACTACTCTATGGCTACACCTTC.

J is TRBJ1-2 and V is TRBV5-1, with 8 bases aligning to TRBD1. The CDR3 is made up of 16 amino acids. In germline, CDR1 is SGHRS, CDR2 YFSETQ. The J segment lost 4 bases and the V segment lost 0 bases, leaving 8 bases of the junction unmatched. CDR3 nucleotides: TGCGCCAGCAGCTTGGCCGGGACAGGTCCAACCTATGGCTACACCTTC. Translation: CASSLAGTGPTYGYTF.

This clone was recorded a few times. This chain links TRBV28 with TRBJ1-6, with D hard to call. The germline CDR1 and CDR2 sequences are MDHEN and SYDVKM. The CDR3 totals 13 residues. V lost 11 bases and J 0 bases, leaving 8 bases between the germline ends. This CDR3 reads CAGQRSYNSPLHF. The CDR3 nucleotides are TGTGCCGGCCAGCGCTCCTATAATTCACCCCTCCACTTT.

CDR3 sequence: CASSESARQRAEAFF. The CDR3 DNA reads TGCGCCAGCAGTGAGTCAGCGAGACAGCGAGCTGAAGCTTTCTTT. The chain carries TRBV10-1 and TRBJ1-1; possibly TRBD1 for D (5 bases). The germline V gene encodes CDR1 WNHNN and CDR2 SYGVQD (reference sequence). V lost 0 bases to trimming and J lost 6 bases, with 14 bases between them. CDR3 size: 15 residues.

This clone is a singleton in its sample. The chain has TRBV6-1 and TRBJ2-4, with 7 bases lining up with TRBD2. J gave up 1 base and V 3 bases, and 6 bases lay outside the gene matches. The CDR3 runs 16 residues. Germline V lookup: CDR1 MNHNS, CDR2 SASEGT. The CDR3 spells CASSDRGLWAKNIQYF. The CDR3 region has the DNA TGTGCCAGCAGTGATCGGGGACTATGGGCCAAAAACATTCAGTACTTC.

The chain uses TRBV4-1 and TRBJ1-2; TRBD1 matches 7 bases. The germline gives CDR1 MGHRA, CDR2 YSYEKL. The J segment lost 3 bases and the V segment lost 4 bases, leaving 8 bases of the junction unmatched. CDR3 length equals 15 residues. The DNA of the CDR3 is TGCGCCAGCAGCCCTTCACAGGGGTTGGACTATGGCTACACCTTC. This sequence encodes CASSPSQGLDYGYTF.

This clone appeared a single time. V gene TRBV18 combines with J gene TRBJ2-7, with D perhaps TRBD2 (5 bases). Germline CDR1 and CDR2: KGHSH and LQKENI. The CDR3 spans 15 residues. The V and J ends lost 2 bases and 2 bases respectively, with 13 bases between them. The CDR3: CASSPEGSPPYEQYF. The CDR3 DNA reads TGTGCCAGCTCACCAGAGGGAAGCCCTCCCTACGAGCAGTACTTC.

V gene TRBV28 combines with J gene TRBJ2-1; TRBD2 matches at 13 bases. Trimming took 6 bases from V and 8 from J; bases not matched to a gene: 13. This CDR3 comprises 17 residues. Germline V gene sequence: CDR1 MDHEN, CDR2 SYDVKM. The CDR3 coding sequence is TGTGCCAGCAGCCGATTCAGGACTAGCGGGAGTTTCGATGAGCAGTTCTTC. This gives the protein CASSRFRTSGSFDEQFF. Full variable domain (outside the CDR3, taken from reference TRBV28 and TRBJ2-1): DVKVTQSSRYLVKRTGEKVFLECVQDMDHENMFWYRQDPGLGLRLIYFSYDVKMKEKGDIPEGYSVSREKKERFSLILESASTNQTSMYLCASSRFRTSGSFDEQFFGPGTRLTVL.

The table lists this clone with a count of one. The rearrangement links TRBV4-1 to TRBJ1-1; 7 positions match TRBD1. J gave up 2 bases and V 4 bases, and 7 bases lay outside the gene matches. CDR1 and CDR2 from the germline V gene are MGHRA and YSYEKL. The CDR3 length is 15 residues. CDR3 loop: CASSRSRDSNTEAFF. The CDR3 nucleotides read TGCGCCAGCAGCCGGAGTCGGGACAGCAACACTGAAGCTTTCTTT.

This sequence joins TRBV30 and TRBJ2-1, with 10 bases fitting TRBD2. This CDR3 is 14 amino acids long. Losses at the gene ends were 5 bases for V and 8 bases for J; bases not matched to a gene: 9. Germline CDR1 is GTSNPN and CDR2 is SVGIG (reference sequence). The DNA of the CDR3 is TGTGCCTGGGCAGCGGGGGGGGCAATCTATGAGCAGTTCTTC. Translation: CAWAAGGAIYEQFF.

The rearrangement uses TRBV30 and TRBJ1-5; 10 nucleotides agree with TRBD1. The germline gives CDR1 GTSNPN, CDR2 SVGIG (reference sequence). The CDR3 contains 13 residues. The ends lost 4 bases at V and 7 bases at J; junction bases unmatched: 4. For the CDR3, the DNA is TGTGCCTGGACGGGACAGGGGCAACAGCCCCAGCATTTT. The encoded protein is CAWTGQGQQPQHF. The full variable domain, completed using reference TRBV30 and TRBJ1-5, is SQTIHQWPATLVQPVGSPLSLECTVEGTSNPNLYWYRQAAGRGLQLLFYSVGIGQISSEVPQNLSASRPQDRQFILSSKKLLLSDSGFYLCAWTGQGQQPQHFGDGTRLSIL.

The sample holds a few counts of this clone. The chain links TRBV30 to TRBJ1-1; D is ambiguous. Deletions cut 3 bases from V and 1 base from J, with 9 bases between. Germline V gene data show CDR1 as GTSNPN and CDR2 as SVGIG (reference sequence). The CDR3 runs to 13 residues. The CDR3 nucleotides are TGTGCCTGGAGGGAGGACGGGAACACTGAAGCTTTCTTT. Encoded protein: CAWREDGNTEAFF.

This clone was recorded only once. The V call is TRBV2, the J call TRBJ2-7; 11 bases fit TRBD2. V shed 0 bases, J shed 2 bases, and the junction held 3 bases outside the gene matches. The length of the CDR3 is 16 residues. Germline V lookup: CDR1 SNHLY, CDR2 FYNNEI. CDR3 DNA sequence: TGTGCCAGCAGTGAAGCGGGGACTAGCGGCACCTACGAGCAGTACTTC. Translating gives CASSEAGTSGTYEQYF.

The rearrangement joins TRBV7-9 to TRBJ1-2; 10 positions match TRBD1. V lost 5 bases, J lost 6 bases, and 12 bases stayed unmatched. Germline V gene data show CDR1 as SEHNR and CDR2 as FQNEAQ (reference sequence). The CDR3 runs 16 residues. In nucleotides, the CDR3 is TGTGCCAGCAGCCACCCGGGACAGGGGCACTGGAATGGCTACACCTTC. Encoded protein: CASSHPGQGHWNGYTF.

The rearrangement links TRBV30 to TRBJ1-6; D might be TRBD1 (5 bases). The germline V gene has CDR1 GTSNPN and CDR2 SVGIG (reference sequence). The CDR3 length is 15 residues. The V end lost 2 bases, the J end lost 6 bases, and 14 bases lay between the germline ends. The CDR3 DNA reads TGTGCCTGGAGTCACGGACGACAGAGTAATTCACCCCTCCACTTT. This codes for CAWSHGRQSNSPLHF.

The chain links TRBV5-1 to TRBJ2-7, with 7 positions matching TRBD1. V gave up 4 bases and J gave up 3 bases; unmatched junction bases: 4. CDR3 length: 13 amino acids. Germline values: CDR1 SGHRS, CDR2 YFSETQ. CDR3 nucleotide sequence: TGCGCCAGCAGCCGGGACAGTTTCTACGAGCAGTACTTC. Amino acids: CASSRDSFYEQYF.

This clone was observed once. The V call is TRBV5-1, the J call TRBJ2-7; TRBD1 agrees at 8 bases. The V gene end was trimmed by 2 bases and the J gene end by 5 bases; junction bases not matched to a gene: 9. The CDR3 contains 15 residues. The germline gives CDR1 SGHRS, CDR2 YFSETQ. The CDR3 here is CASSFIKGQGDEQYF. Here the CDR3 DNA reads TGCGCCAGCAGCTTTATTAAAGGACAGGGTGACGAGCAGTACTTC.